The next 8 T cell receptor beta chains were all read from a single sample in a study of blood T cell repertoires in COVID-19. Sequencing used immunoSEQ multiplex PCR; TCRdb keeps in-frame clones, though not all of them. The table records hundreds of thousands of clones, around nine tenths of them present only once. The sequenced material came from peripheral blood. The receptors were gathered from a woman between 18 and 29 years old who had recovered from COVID-19.

The gene calls are TRBV19 and TRBJ2-1; 13 nucleotides align to TRBD2. This CDR3 contains 17 residues. Germline V gene sequence: CDR1 LNHDA, CDR2 SQIVND (reference sequence). The junction had 6 bases not matched to a gene; V was cut back by 5 bases and J by 2 bases. The CDR3 bases are TGTGCCAGTAGTCTACGGACTAGCGGGAGTACCTACAATGAGCAGTTCTTC. Residues: CASSLRTSGSTYNEQFF. The entire variable domain, with the rest obtained from reference TRBV19 and TRBJ2-1, is as follows: DGGITQSPKYLFRKEGQNVTLSCEQNLNHDAMYWYRQDPGQGLRLIYYSQIVNDFQKGDIAEGYSVSREKKESFPLTVTSAQKNPTAFYLCASSLRTSGSTYNEQFFGPGTRLTVL.

The chain links TRBV19 to TRBJ2-1; 7 bases map to TRBD2. Trimming removed 6 bases from V and 4 bases from J; junction bases left unmatched: 12. CDR1 is LNHDA and CDR2 is SQIVND in the germline V gene (reference sequence). The CDR3 sequence is 16 residues long. This CDR3 is CASSRLAREPYNEQFF. The CDR3 nucleotides are TGTGCCAGTAGCCGACTAGCTCGGGAGCCTTACAATGAGCAGTTCTTC.

V is TRBV5-1 and J is TRBJ1-3, with 7 bases fitting TRBD1. The CDR3 consists of 15 residues. The trim removed 2 bases at V and 3 bases at J, leaving 5 bases unmatched. CDR1 is SGHRS, CDR2 YFSETQ, per germline. CDR3 coding DNA: TGCGCCAGCAGCTTTACAGGGGCCGTTGGAAACACCATATATTTT. Protein sequence: CASSFTGAVGNTIYF.

The rearrangement joins TRBV5-4 to TRBJ1-1; 9 bases match TRBD1. The junction had 9 bases not matched to a gene; V was cut back by 10 bases and J by 5 bases. The CDR3 loop spans 13 amino acids. The germline V gene encodes CDR1 SGHNT and CDR2 YYREEE (reference sequence). The CDR3 nucleotides read TGTGCCCTAGGGACAGGGCGAGGGACTGAAGCTTTCTTT. Its translation: CALGTGRGTEAFF.

Regarding this clone: Additional DNA sequences in this sample encode the identical CDR3. The rearrangement links TRBV19 to TRBJ1-1, with a possible D match to TRBD1 (5 bases). The germline V gene encodes CDR1 LNHDA and CDR2 SQIVND (reference sequence). The CDR3 has 14 amino acids. V was shortened by 7 bases and J by 4 bases, with 16 bases between the two germline ends. The CDR3 loop reads CASTWGRGGTEAFF. In DNA, the CDR3 is TGTGCCAGTACCTGGGGGAGGGGCGGCACTGAAGCTTTCTTT.

The chain recombines TRBV7-9 with TRBJ2-3; 15 bases are a match to TRBD2. Germline CDR1 and CDR2: SEHNR and FQNEAQ (reference sequence). Trimming cost V 6 bases and J 6 bases; bases outside gene matches: 13. This CDR3 comprises 18 residues. The CDR3 DNA sequence: TGTGCCAGCAGAAGGACCGGGACTAGCGGGAGGCTGGGGGATACGCAGTATTTT. Protein sequence: CASRRTGTSGRLGDTQYF.

This chain joins TRBV9 and TRBJ2-1, with 16 bases aligning to TRBD2. This CDR3 is 20 amino acids long. Looked up from germline, CDR1 is SGDLS and CDR2 is YYNGEE. The junction had 11 bases not matched to a gene; V was cut back by 3 bases and J by 2 bases. The CDR3 loop reads CASSAETPGLAGGPYNEQFF. The CDR3, as DNA: TGTGCCAGCAGCGCCGAGACACCGGGACTAGCGGGAGGGCCCTACAATGAGCAGTTCTTC. Full variable domain (missing parts from reference TRBV9 and TRBJ2-1): DSGVTQTPKHLITATGQRVTLRCSPRSGDLSVYWYQQSLDQGLQFLIQYYNGEERAKGNILERFSAQQFPDLHSELNLSSLELGDSALYFCASSAETPGLAGGPYNEQFFGPGTRLTVL.

The CDR3 bases are TGTGCCAGCAGCGGGGACACGAACACTGAAGCTTTCTTT. It codes for CASSGDTNTEAFF. The chain recombines TRBV9 with TRBJ1-1, with D possibly TRBD1 on 6 matching bases. The CDR3 is made up of 13 amino acids. V was cut by 3 bases and J by 1 base, with 7 bases left in between. Germline CDR1 is SGDLS and CDR2 is YYNGEE.